This T cell receptor beta chain was found in a study of T cells after yellow fever vaccination (dated by TCRdb to between 2018 and 2020). General notes on the study: The SMART-Seq v4 Ultra Low Input RNA kit was used to prepare libraries from fractions with low cell numbers. To follow T-cell clones before and after primary and booster YFV17D yellow fever vaccination, bulk TCR alpha and beta repertoires were sequenced over time. Two healthy male donors made up the cohort, one aged 18 to 29 years and the other aged 30 to 40 years. Blood was drawn at multiple timepoints before and after primary and secondary immunization, with bulk PBMC replicates and cell subsets isolated.

TCR cDNA was synthesized by 5'RACE template switching, through which a universal primer site and unique molecular identifiers were introduced. cDNA synthesis was primed from both the TCR alpha and TCR beta constant segments. Library amplification involved two PCR steps, and the second step added sample barcodes and sequencing adapters. Sequencing of libraries was performed on Illumina HiSeq 2500 (2x100 bp) or NovaSeq (2x150 bp). On the study's bioinformatics: Reads were demultiplexed and collapsed into UMI consensus sequences with MIGEC, and V(D)J alignment was performed with MiXCR. Vaccine-responding clonotypes were identified with edgeR using replicate PBMC samples, with FDR below 0.01 and a log2 fold change above 5 up to day 15 being required. CD4 or CD8 identity was assigned to each bulk clonotype according to whether the clonotype was present at higher abundance in the sequenced CD4 repertoire or the sequenced CD8 repertoire. Starting from the raw public reads, TCRdb applied fastp trimming at Q25, assembled clones with MiXCR and retained in-frame beta chains. Records with the same CDR3 protein are collapsed into one entry carrying the most frequent genes and DNA. For this entry, the V and J calls and clone size follow TCRdb and not the study's own pipeline. The sample table holds about 74,000 distinct CDR3 sequences, of which roughly 6.9% were seen once. The leading ten clones occupy around a third of the sample.

This clonotype was detected only a few times. Its specific antigen is unknown. Base-call qualities are not available, and no considerably larger clone is one nucleotide away. Results and caveats for the whole study, not just this receptor: A small share of clonotypes was detected in both CD4 and CD8 compartments, with the overlap likely arising from convergent recombination. Most clones expanded after primary vaccination (approximately 96% of CD4 and around 89% of CD8) were re-detected after the booster, suggesting that broad memory maintenance occurred. FACS-sorted repertoires could contain abundant contaminating clonotypes from the bulk population, so computational filtering was required. The study included only two donors, which limits how far the findings can be generalized. Compared with the primary T-cell response, the secondary T-cell response was faster but weaker, reaching its peak on day 5 rather than on day 15.

The treatment or condition label of this sample denotes: live attenuated yellow fever vaccine strain. PBMCs were isolated from peripheral blood using a standard Ficoll-Paque protocol. CD4 and CD8 T-cell fractions were isolated with Dynabeads CD4 and CD8 positive selection kits. TriZol was used to extract RNA from bulk PBMCs, CD4 and CD8 fractions, and dextramer-positive and dextramer-negative fractions. From the germline V gene, CDR1 is MNHEY and CDR2 is SVGAGI. Measured from the cysteine to the phenylalanine, the CDR3 is 11 residues long. Only CDR3 DNA is held: 33 bases, read in frame from base 1. Trimming accounts for 7 bases at V and 7 bases at J, while the number of junction bases matched to no gene is 2.

The sequence is built from TRBV6-5 and TRBJ1-2, and 8 junctional nucleotides match TRBD1. This TCR was sampled from a man in his late teens or twenties who received the YFV17D yellow fever vaccine. The specimen was CD8+ T cells sorted from PBMCs, collected more than 4 days after the first yellow fever vaccination. The CDR3 sequence is CASTGGGGYTF. The DNA reads as follows: TGTGCCAGCACAGGGGGCGGTGGCTACACCTTC.